These 22 T cell receptor beta chains originate from one sample sequenced in a study of control samples from healthy donors and cancer patients. The method was immunoSEQ multiplex PCR; TCRdb's version includes in-frame clones alone and lacks a portion of them. The profile shows 100,000 to 150,000 clones, about nine tenths of them singletons. Sequencing input: blood. These receptors originate from a woman aged 45-59 years in good health.

This rearrangement joins TRBV5-4 to TRBJ2-4; 14 positions agree with TRBD2. Trimming removed 3 bases from V and 2 bases from J; junction bases left unmatched: 7. The CDR3 length is 18 residues. Per the germline V gene, CDR1 is SGHNT and CDR2 is YYREEE (reference sequence). The CDR3 here is CASSSLTSGGATKNIQYF. CDR3 nucleotides: TGTGCCAGCAGCTCTCTGACTAGCGGGGGGGCGACCAAAAACATTCAGTACTTC. Filled out from reference TRBV5-4 and TRBJ2-4, the complete variable domain reads ETGVTQSPTHLIKTRGQQVTLRCSSQSGHNTVSWYQQALGQGPQFIFQYYREEENGRGNFPPRFSGLQFPNYSSELNVNALELDDSALYLCASSSLTSGGATKNIQYFGAGTRLSVL.

J is TRBJ2-3 and V is TRBV5-4; no definite D call. Germline assignment: CDR1 SGHNT and CDR2 YYREEE (reference sequence). Trimming took off 3 bases at V and 2 bases at J, with 16 bases between the two ends. The CDR3 has 16 residues. This CDR3 is CASSSPGPENTDTQYF. The CDR3 DNA is TGTGCCAGCAGCTCCCCTGGGCCTGAGAACACAGATACGCAGTATTTT.

This clone has only one observation. V and J are TRBV4-1 and TRBJ1-3, with D tentatively TRBD1 (5 bases). Germline V lookup: CDR1 MGHRA, CDR2 YSYEKL. The V end lost 3 bases, the J end lost 0 bases, and 12 bases lay between the germline ends. There are 16 residues in the CDR3. As DNA, the CDR3 is TGCGCCAGCAGCCACCATACAGGCCCCTCTGGAAACACCATATATTTT. Protein product: CASSHHTGPSGNTIYF.

This clone has just a few counts. V usage is TRBV18 and J usage is TRBJ1-6; a possible D gene is TRBD1 (5 bases). Germline-derived CDR1 and CDR2 are KGHSH and LQKENI. This CDR3 spans 16 amino acids. With 6 bases removed from V and 12 bases from J, the gap between germline ends came to 24 bases. The CDR3 sequence: CASSSAWGSDGIPLHF. CDR3 in DNA: TGTGCCAGCTCTTCGGCTTGGGGGAGTGACGGAATACCCCTCCACTTT.

This rearrangement joins TRBV6-1 to TRBJ1-2, with 9 positions matching TRBD1. The CDR3 is made up of 13 amino acids. Germline CDR1 and CDR2: MNHNS and SASEGT. The V and J ends lost 2 bases and 8 bases, in that order; junction bases with no gene match: 3. The DNA of the CDR3 is TGTGCCAGCAGTGAAACCGGGACAGGGGGCTACACCTTC. Residues: CASSETGTGGYTF.

The chain couples TRBV28 to TRBJ1-2; perhaps TRBD1 as D (5 bases). The CDR3 covers 13 residues. Germline values: CDR1 MDHEN, CDR2 SYDVKM. Trimming took 6 bases from V and 4 from J, leaving 12 bases between them. CDR3 loop: CASRTGTVYGYTF. For the CDR3, the DNA is TGTGCCAGCAGGACCGGGACGGTCTATGGCTACACCTTC.

This clone occurred once. V and J are TRBV30 and TRBJ1-5; the D is unclear. The CDR3 is 14 amino acids. The V gene lost 0 bases and the J gene lost 1 base, with 7 bases spanning the gap. The germline CDR1 and CDR2 sequences are GTSNPN and SVGIG (reference sequence). In DNA, the CDR3 is TGTGCCTGGAGTGTCCAAGGGAGCAATCAGCCCCAGCATTTT. Encoded protein: CAWSVQGSNQPQHF.

The chain combines TRBV19 with TRBJ2-7, with D unresolved. Germline CDR1 is LNHDA and CDR2 is SQIVND (reference sequence). This CDR3 spans 12 amino acids. V lost 9 bases and J lost 6, with 15 bases in between. CDR3 loop: CASQDLVGEQYF. The CDR3, as DNA: TGTGCCAGCCAGGATCTGGTGGGCGAGCAGTACTTC.

The CDR3 nucleotides read TGTGCCAGCAGCTCCGAGCGATTGGGGACTGAAGCTTTCTTT. Its protein product is CASSSERLGTEAFF. V gene TRBV7-9 combines with J gene TRBJ1-1; D is ambiguous. The ends were cut back, 4 bases at V and 5 bases at J, with 14 bases in the middle. The CDR3 has 14 amino acids. Germline lookup yields CDR1 SEHNR and CDR2 FQNEAQ (reference sequence).

The genes are TRBV28 and TRBJ2-2, with D uncertain. In germline, CDR1 is MDHEN, CDR2 SYDVKM. The CDR3 spans 16 residues. The V and J ends lost 3 bases and 0 bases respectively, with 11 bases between them. In nucleotides, the CDR3 is TGTGCCAGCAGTTTCGCCAGGCCTCCGAACACCGGGGAGCTGTTTTTT. Its translation: CASSFARPPNTGELFF.

V gene TRBV5-6 combines with J gene TRBJ1-1; 7 positions agree with TRBD1. The CDR3 spans 13 residues. With V trimmed by 2 bases and J by 6 bases, 4 bases remained unmatched. Germline V gives CDR1 SGHDT, CDR2 YYEEEE. The DNA for the CDR3 is TGTGCCAGCAGCTTTGGGACAGTGGCTGAAGCTTTCTTT. Its translation is CASSFGTVAEAFF.

V gene TRBV15 combines with J gene TRBJ2-1; 9 bases align to TRBD2. The germline gives CDR1 LNHNV, CDR2 YYDKDF (reference sequence). Germline trimming cut 2 bases from V and 16 bases from J; bases unmatched to any gene: 9. The CDR3 is made up of 13 amino acids. CDR3 region: CATSRLAGEGRFF. In DNA, the CDR3 is TGTGCCACCAGCAGATTAGCGGGAGAAGGTCGATTCTTC.

The chain joins TRBV19 to TRBJ2-1; a possible D gene is TRBD2 (7 bases). The CDR3 loop spans 16 amino acids. In germline, CDR1 is LNHDA, CDR2 SQIVND (reference sequence). V shed 6 bases and J shed 9 bases, with 24 bases lying between them. CDR3 DNA sequence: TGTGCCAGTAGGCGGCGGGGGCGGGAGTCAGCTGGTGAGCAGTTCTTC. Translated: CASRRRGRESAGEQFF.

The rearrangement joins TRBV5-4 to TRBJ2-1; 11 bases are a match to TRBD2. This CDR3 is built from 16 residues. Germline V gives CDR1 SGHNT, CDR2 YYREEE (reference sequence). J was trimmed by 2 bases and V by 4 bases; bases with no gene match: 5. This CDR3 reads CASSPGGLAAYNEQFF. In nucleotides, the CDR3 is TGTGCCAGCAGCCCTGGGGGACTAGCGGCCTACAATGAGCAGTTCTTC.

The chain has TRBV27 and TRBJ1-6; TRBD1 agrees at 8 bases. Germline V gene sequence: CDR1 MNHEY, CDR2 SMNVEV (reference sequence). The CDR3 spans 17 residues. V trimming: 2 bases; J trimming: 9 bases; junction bases outside the gene matches: 12. The CDR3 DNA follows: TGTGCCAGCAGTTTAGGTGGACAGGGAATAGTTGGTTCACCCCTCCACTTT. It codes for CASSLGGQGIVGSPLHF.

The rearrangement joins TRBV3-1 (or the pseudogene TRBV3-2) to TRBJ2-7; no reliable D call. This CDR3 contains 15 residues. With 0 bases removed from V and 2 bases from J, the gap between germline ends came to 11 bases. CDR1 LGHDT and CDR2 YNNKEL come from the germline V gene (reference sequence). In nucleotides, the CDR3 is TGTGCCAGCAGCCAAGAGGTTGCAGGCACCTACGAGCAGTACTTC. Translated, it gives CASSQEVAGTYEQYF.

The rearrangement links TRBV3-1 (or the pseudogene TRBV3-2) to TRBJ2-1, with D perhaps matching TRBD1 (6 bases). The germline V gene has CDR1 LGHDT and CDR2 YNNKEL (reference sequence). The V gene lost 9 bases and the J gene lost 6 bases, with 15 bases spanning the gap. CDR3 length: 13 amino acids. CDR3 residues: CASTGSIGNEQFF. DNA of the CDR3: TGTGCCAGTACAGGGAGTATTGGCAATGAGCAGTTCTTC.

This chain joins TRBV10-3 and TRBJ1-6, with a weak D call TRBD1 (5 bases). With 1 base removed from V and 10 bases from J, the gap between germline ends came to 14 bases. This CDR3 region has 15 residues. From germline, CDR1 is ENHRY and CDR2 SYGVKD. Written as DNA, the CDR3 is TGTGCCATCAGTGAGTACTCTGGGGAGGGGTCACCCCTCCACTTT. Amino acid sequence: CAISEYSGEGSPLHF.

There are a few counts of this clone. The chain has TRBV6-6 and TRBJ2-1; no clear D gene. V was shortened by 4 bases and J by 9 bases, with 10 bases between the two germline ends. From germline, CDR1 is MNHNY and CDR2 SVGAGI (reference sequence). This CDR3 is built from 12 residues. Here the CDR3 DNA reads TGTGCCAGCAGTTCGGCCCCTACTGAGCAGTTCTTC. It yields the protein CASSSAPTEQFF.

This chain joins TRBV19 and TRBJ2-2, with D maybe TRBD1 (5 bases). Germline values: CDR1 LNHDA, CDR2 SQIVND (reference sequence). Trimming removed 3 bases at V and 7 bases at J, with 9 bases between. The CDR3 has 13 residues. This CDR3 reads CASSIVQGGELFF. The CDR3 nucleotides are TGTGCCAGTAGTATTGTTCAGGGCGGGGAGCTGTTTTTT.

The V gene is TRBV20-1, the J gene TRBJ1-4; a weak D match, TRBD1 (5 bases). Trimming took off 3 bases at V and 10 bases at J, with 18 bases between the two ends. CDR3 length equals 14 residues. Germline V gene data show CDR1 as DFQATT and CDR2 as SNEGSKA (reference sequence). The CDR3 reads CSASLLGTAGKLFF. CDR3 DNA sequence: TGCAGTGCTAGTTTATTGGGGACCGCCGGAAAACTGTTTTTT.

CDR3 in DNA: TGTGCCAGCTCACCACGGGGGCGGGACACCCCGTCCTACGAGCAGTACTTC. It encodes CASSPRGRDTPSYEQYF. The V gene is TRBV18, the J gene TRBJ2-7, with D possibly called TRBD1 or TRBD2 (6 bases each). Germline-derived CDR1 and CDR2 are KGHSH and LQKENI. Trimming cost V 1 base and J 1 base, with 17 bases left between them. CDR3 length: 17 amino acids.